This T cell receptor beta chain was sequenced during a study of blood T cell repertoires in COVID-19. Study information: PBMCs, B-cell-depleted T cells, or T cells were the source of the cDNA or gDNA that made up the material.

Authors' methods: Reference gene primer amplification gave nucleated cell count estimates. Assay: immunoSEQ multiplex PCR; the TCRdb copy retains only in-frame clones and omits some. The V and J calls and clone size come from that table; D and trimming were worked out from the DNA. Of under 300,000 clones listed, around 90% are singletons. J was trimmed by 6 bases and V by 2 bases; bases with no gene match: 12. The CDR3 runs to 16 residues. Germline loops: CDR1 MGHRA, CDR2 YSYEKL. The sequenced sample consisted of peripheral blood. The gene calls are TRBV4-1 and TRBJ1-2, with 7 bases identical to TRBD1. The TCR comes from a woman in her thirties or forties who had recovered from COVID-19. In nucleotides, the CDR3 is TGCGCCAGCAGCCAACAAGACAGGGAACCTTCTCATGGCTACACCTTC. Its protein product is CASSQQDREPSHGYTF.